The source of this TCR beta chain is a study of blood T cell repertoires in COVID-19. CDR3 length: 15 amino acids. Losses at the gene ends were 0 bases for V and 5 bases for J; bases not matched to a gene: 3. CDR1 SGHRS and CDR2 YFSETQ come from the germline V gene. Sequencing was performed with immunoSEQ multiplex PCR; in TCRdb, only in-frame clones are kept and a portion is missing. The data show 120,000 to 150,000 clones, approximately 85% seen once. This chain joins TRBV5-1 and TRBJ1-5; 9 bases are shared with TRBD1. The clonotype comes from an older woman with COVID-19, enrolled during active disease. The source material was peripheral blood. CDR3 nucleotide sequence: TGCGCCAGCAGCTTGGAGGGACAGGGAGATCAGCCCCAGCATTTT. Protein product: CASSLEGQGDQPQHF. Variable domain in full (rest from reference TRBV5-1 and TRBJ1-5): KAGVTQTPRYLIKTRGQQVTLSCSPISGHRSVSWYQQTPGQGLQFLFEYFSETQRNKGNFPGRFSGRQFSNSRSEMNVSTLELGDSALYLCASSLEGQGDQPQHFGDGTRLSIL.